Below, 27 T cell receptor beta chains from the same sample are listed, as sequenced in a study of T-cell reconstitution after alpha-beta-depleted transplantation in children. A TCRbeta library incorporating unique molecular identifiers was prepared. TCRdb ran MiXCR on the PCR reads and lists one entry per CDR3 protein. The sample lists 420,000 or so distinct CDR3 sequences, 9.5% to 13% occurring once. This specimen was PBMCs from the stem cell graft donor, taken from the stem cell graft. The receptors were sampled from a human donor who donated a stem cell graft to a child with acute myeloid leukemia.

Points on this clonotype: With a much larger clone just one base away, this may be a read error. This chain uses TRBV6-1 with TRBJ2-4, with 10 bases matching TRBD2. Germline V lookup: CDR1 MNHNS, CDR2 SASEGT. The CDR3 is made up of 16 amino acids. CDR3 in amino acids: CASSPLAGDIGNMQYF. CDR3 DNA: TGTGCCAGCAGCCCTCTAGCGGGAGATATTGGAAACATGCAGTACTTC.

V gene TRBV7-8 combines with J gene TRBJ2-5; D is perhaps TRBD2 (7 bases). The germline V gene encodes CDR1 SGHVS and CDR2 FQNEAQ. The CDR3 spans 14 residues. V lost 4 bases, J lost 8 bases, and 17 bases lay in between. The CDR3 nucleotides read TGTGCCAGCAGCTCCGGGGGGCCTGGAGAAACCCAGTACTTC. This sequence encodes CASSSGGPGETQYF. The whole variable domain, remainder taken from reference TRBV7-8 and TRBJ2-5, is GAGVSQSPRYKVAKRGQDVALRCDPISGHVSLFWYQQALGQGPEFLTYFQNEAQLDKSGLPSDRFFAERPEGSVSTLKIQRTQQEDSAVYLCASSSGGPGETQYFGPGTRLLVL.

This clonotype has a handful of counts. The CDR3 DNA is TGTGCCACCAGTGAAGCGAATAGCAATCAGCCCCAGCATTTT. Protein product: CATSEANSNQPQHF. This chain links TRBV24-1 with TRBJ1-5; the D is unclear. V shed 4 bases and J shed 0 bases, with 6 bases lying between them. The CDR3 covers 14 residues. The germline V gene encodes CDR1 KGHDR and CDR2 SFDVKD.

This clonotype was observed a few times. V is TRBV11-1 and J is TRBJ2-7; 13 bases fit TRBD2. With 5 bases clipped from V and 3 bases from J, the junction kept 4 bases outside the gene matches. Looked up from germline, CDR1 is SGHAT and CDR2 is FQDESV (reference sequence). The CDR3 length is 15 residues. CDR3 loop: CASSGTSGKDYEQYF. In DNA form, the CDR3 reads TGTGCCAGCAGCGGGACTAGCGGGAAGGACTACGAGCAGTACTTC.

This CDR3 is CASSFGTGIGYTF. The CDR3 nucleotides read TGTGCCAGCAGTTTCGGGACAGGGATCGGCTACACCTTC. The rearrangement uses TRBV12-3 or TRBV12-4 and TRBJ1-2, with 9 bases matching TRBD1. The ends lost 3 bases at V and 8 bases at J; junction bases unmatched: 4. The CDR3 sequence is 13 residues long.

The chain has TRBV7-2 and TRBJ1-1; D uncertain. Germline CDR1 is SGHTA and CDR2 is FQGNSA. The germline V and J ends were trimmed by 5 bases and 11 bases, with 15 bases remaining between them. The CDR3 runs to 12 residues. The DNA for the CDR3 is TGTGCCAGCAGCCAAGACCTCTCCCGGGCTTTCTTT. Encoded protein: CASSQDLSRAFF.

The chain employs TRBV7-8 and TRBJ1-1, with 7 nucleotides matching TRBD1. J gave up 8 bases and V 1 base, and 7 bases lay outside the gene matches. CDR3 length: 14 residues. CDR1 and CDR2 from the germline V gene are SGHVS and FQNEAQ. CDR3 DNA sequence: TGTGCCAGCAGCTTAGGACAGGGCGGGAGGGAAGCTTTCTTT. It is translated as CASSLGQGGREAFF.

CDR3 DNA: TGTGCCAGCAGCGTAGGACTAGCGGGGGGGCTGCGGACCCAGTACTTC. Protein: CASSVGLAGGLRTQYF. V gene TRBV9 combines with J gene TRBJ2-5; 14 positions agree with TRBD2. V lost 0 bases and J lost 7; bases outside the gene matches: 5. The germline V gene has CDR1 SGDLS and CDR2 YYNGEE. This CDR3 has 16 residues.

This clonotype appeared a few times. The V and J genes are TRBV20-1 and TRBJ1-1; TRBD1 matches 11 bases. The CDR3 runs to 16 residues. The germline CDR1 and CDR2 sequences are DFQATT and SNEGSKA (reference sequence). With V trimmed by 1 base and J by 4 bases, 8 bases remained unmatched. The CDR3 bases are TGCAGTGCTAGAGCGAGGACAGGGGGCGTTGGCACTGAAGCTTTCTTT. It specifies CSARARTGGVGTEAFF.

The chain links TRBV12-3 or TRBV12-4 to TRBJ2-5; D possibly uses TRBD1 or TRBD2 (5 bases each). CDR3 size: 12 residues. Trimming stripped 6 bases from V and 5 bases from J, with 10 bases between. CDR3: CASRGVSETQYF. CDR3 coding DNA: TGTGCCAGCAGGGGGGTTAGTGAGACCCAGTACTTC.

A few counts support this clonotype. The chain is built from TRBV5-5 and TRBJ2-7; 7 bases line up with TRBD1. The germline CDR1 and CDR2 sequences are SGHKS and YYEKEE (reference sequence). J gave up 3 bases and V 2 bases, and 5 bases lay outside the gene matches. The CDR3 runs to 14 residues. As DNA, the CDR3 is TGTGCCAGCAGCTTAGACAGGGTAGTCTACGAGCAGTACGTC. This encodes CASSLDRVVYEQYV.

J is TRBJ2-7 and V is TRBV5-1; 8 bases agree with TRBD2. The CDR3 length is 17 residues. The germline V gene encodes CDR1 SGHRS and CDR2 YFSETQ. The ends lost 0 bases at V and 2 bases at J; junction bases unmatched: 10. CDR3 DNA sequence: TGCGCCAGCAGCTTGGACGAGTGGCTAGCGGGCACCTACGAGCAGTACTTC. Its translation is CASSLDEWLAGTYEQYF.

This clonotype was observed a handful of times. The J gene is TRBJ2-2, the V gene TRBV4-3; D is unresolved. The V gene's germline CDR1 is LGHNA and CDR2 YSLEER. CDR3 size: 14 residues. Trimming removed 1 base from V and 6 bases from J, with 9 bases in between. CDR3 nucleotide sequence: TGCGCCAGCAGCCAAGGGTTAATCGCCGGGGAGCTGTTTTTT. Amino acid sequence: CASSQGLIAGELFF.

This clonotype was detected many times. The chain has TRBV29-1 and TRBJ1-2; D ambiguous. The CDR3 consists of 11 residues. Germline V gives CDR1 SQVTM, CDR2 ANQGSEA. The germline V and J ends were trimmed by 6 bases and 5 bases, with 10 bases remaining between them. The CDR3 nucleotides are TGCAGCGTCTCCAACGGGTATGGCTACACCTTC. As protein: CSVSNGYGYTF.

The V gene is TRBV5-6, the J gene TRBJ2-7; TRBD2 matches at 10 bases. V shed 2 bases and J 3 bases; nucleotides not matched to a gene: 11. Germline V gene lookup returns CDR1 SGHDT and CDR2 YYEEEE. The CDR3 is made up of 17 amino acids. The CDR3 bases are TGTGCCAGCAGCTTTTCCGCTAGCGGGGGCCCCAACTACGAGCAGTACGTC. Its protein is CASSFSASGGPNYEQYV.

This clonotype was found many times. The chain recombines TRBV5-1 with TRBJ1-2; D possibly corresponds to TRBD1 (6 bases). This CDR3 spans 15 amino acids. Germline loops: CDR1 SGHRS, CDR2 YFSETQ. Trimming took 1 base from V and 2 from J, leaving 12 bases between them. For the CDR3, the DNA is TGCGCCAGCAGCTTGTCAGGGGACGTGAACTATGGCTACACCTTC. This encodes CASSLSGDVNYGYTF. Supplemented by reference TRBV5-1 and TRBJ1-2, the full variable domain reads KAGVTQTPRYLIKTRGQQVTLSCSPISGHRSVSWYQQTPGQGLQFLFEYFSETQRNKGNFPGRFSGRQFSNSRSEMNVSTLELGDSALYLCASSLSGDVNYGYTFGSGTRLTVV.

The chain has TRBV6-1 and TRBJ1-2; D is possibly TRBD1 (5 bases). Germline loops: CDR1 MNHNS, CDR2 SASEGT. Trimming shortened V by 8 bases and J by 3 bases, and 13 bases separated the two germline ends. CDR3 length: 13 amino acids. The CDR3 is CASLNRLDYGYTF. The CDR3 nucleotides read TGTGCCAGCCTAAACAGGCTGGACTATGGCTACACCTTC.

CDR3: CSARDGGLAGGSYNEQFF. CDR3 nucleotide sequence: TGCAGTGCTAGAGATGGGGGACTAGCGGGGGGATCCTACAATGAGCAGTTCTTC. J is TRBJ2-1 and V is TRBV20-1; the match to TRBD2 covers 15 bases. The V segment lost 0 bases and the J segment 1 base; nucleotides outside the gene matches: 4. The CDR3 has 18 amino acids. The V gene's germline CDR1 is DFQATT and CDR2 SNEGSKA (reference sequence).

The rearrangement uses TRBV3-1 and TRBJ2-1; 8 bases are a match to TRBD2. This CDR3 spans 16 amino acids. V shed 0 bases, J shed 10 bases, and the junction held 11 bases outside the gene matches. CDR1 and CDR2 (germline): LGHDT, YNNKEL (reference sequence). The CDR3: CASSQDPGLVIGEQFF. In nucleotides, the CDR3 is TGTGCCAGCAGCCAAGATCCGGGACTAGTAATTGGGGAGCAGTTCTTC.

This clonotype has at least ten counts. The rearrangement uses TRBV7-8 and TRBJ2-2, with D possibly TRBD2 on 6 matching bases. Trimming cost V 1 base and J 5 bases, with 11 bases left between them. The CDR3 is 15 amino acids. Germline V lookup: CDR1 SGHVS, CDR2 FQNEAQ. The CDR3, as DNA: TGTGCCAGCAGCTTAGTCAGCGGGCCTACCGGGGAGCTGTTTTTT. This gives the protein CASSLVSGPTGELFF.

The J gene is TRBJ2-3, the V gene TRBV6-1; 8 bases agree with TRBD2. This CDR3 has 14 residues. V gave up 6 bases and J gave up 1 base; unmatched junction bases: 3. The germline V gene has CDR1 MNHNS and CDR2 SASEGT. In nucleotides, the CDR3 is TGTGCCAGCAGACTACTAGCGGGCACAGATACGCAGTATTTT. Its protein product is CASRLLAGTDTQYF.

J is TRBJ2-7 and V is TRBV6-2 or TRBV6-3, with a tentative D call TRBD2 (6 bases). V was trimmed by 6 bases and J by 4 bases, leaving 19 bases between them. The CDR3 covers 15 residues. From germline, CDR1 is MNHEY and CDR2 SVGEGT. The CDR3 nucleotides are TGTGCCAGCAGCCATATCGGTAGCGGAGATTACGAGCAGTACTTC. Residues: CASSHIGSGDYEQYF.

This clonotype has only a few counts. This rearrangement joins TRBV20-1 to TRBJ2-4, with unresolved D. V lost 3 bases and J 7 bases, leaving 7 bases between the germline ends. The CDR3 has 11 residues. In germline, CDR1 is DFQATT, CDR2 SNEGSKA (reference sequence). CDR3 nucleotides: TGCAGTGCTAGCCAACTCAACATTCAGTACTTC. This gives the protein CSASQLNIQYF.

This rearrangement joins TRBV5-1 to TRBJ2-5, with 7 bases identical to TRBD2. The trim removed 4 bases at V and 5 bases at J, leaving 14 bases unmatched. The CDR3 is 16 amino acids. Germline CDR1 SGHRS, CDR2 YFSETQ. The DNA for the CDR3 is TGCGCCAGCAGCCACGAACTAGCTGGGGAGGGCGAGACCCAGTACTTC. Translated, it gives CASSHELAGEGETQYF. The full variable domain, rest sourced from reference TRBV5-1 and TRBJ2-5, is KAGVTQTPRYLIKTRGQQVTLSCSPISGHRSVSWYQQTPGQGLQFLFEYFSETQRNKGNFPGRFSGRQFSNSRSEMNVSTLELGDSALYLCASSHELAGEGETQYFGPGTRLLVL.

This clonotype was counted between two and nine times. The rearrangement joins TRBV12-3 or TRBV12-4 to TRBJ2-4, with 9 bases identical to TRBD2. The CDR3 is made up of 20 amino acids. V lost 1 base, J lost 0 bases, and 13 bases stayed unmatched. The DNA for the CDR3 is TGTGCCAGCAGTTTAGAGGGACTAGCCGCTCCTACACTAGCCAAAAACATTCAGTACTTC. The encoded protein is CASSLEGLAAPTLAKNIQYF.

The V call is TRBV18, the J call TRBJ2-5; TRBD2 agrees at 12 bases. J gave up 1 base and V 3 bases, and 6 bases lay outside the gene matches. This CDR3 spans 17 amino acids. The germline gives CDR1 KGHSH, CDR2 LQKENI. CDR3 protein: CASSPLGLAGFQETQYF. CDR3 coding DNA: TGTGCCAGCTCACCGCTAGGACTAGCGGGGTTCCAAGAGACCCAGTACTTC.

The chain couples TRBV6-2 or TRBV6-3 to TRBJ1-5; D is uncertain. V was cut by 6 bases and J by 4 bases, with 13 bases left in between. This CDR3 is 14 amino acids long. Looked up from germline, CDR1 is MNHEY and CDR2 is SVGEGT. The CDR3 loop is CASSESRGNQPQHF. The CDR3 coding sequence is TGTGCCAGCAGCGAGTCCCGTGGGAATCAGCCCCAGCATTTT.